This T cell receptor beta chain was sequenced for a study of technical replicates of blood from a few donors. Generated by immunoSEQ multiplex PCR, the TCRdb table keeps only in-frame clones and is missing some. The sample has more than 70,000 clones, 75% to 95% seen once; the top ten hold roughly 0.27%. Germline CDR1 is MGHRA and CDR2 is YSYEKL. This CDR3 has 18 amino acids. The junction had 13 bases not matched to a gene; V was cut back by 0 bases and J by 6 bases. The chain is built from TRBV4-1 and TRBJ2-3, with 9 bases aligning to TRBD2. The receptor was isolated from a human donor in good health. Source material: T cells isolated from PBMCs. Here the CDR3 reads CASSQEGASRGGRDTQYF. CDR3 bases: TGCGCCAGCAGCCAAGAGGGGGCTTCGCGGGGGGGCCGGGATACGCAGTATTTT.